This TCR beta chain was identified in a study of T cell responses to AZD1222 COVID-19 vaccine. TCRdb's table, derived via immunoSEQ multiplex PCR, lists solely in-frame clones and lacks some. Altogether under 150,000 clones are present, 92% being singletons, with the ten largest covering about 9.4%. The source is an adult who received the AZD1222 COVID-19 vaccine. The input for sequencing was peripheral blood, taken 28 days after the second AZD1222 dose.

The DNA of the CDR3 is TGTGCCAGCGGACTCTCTGGGGCCAACGTCCTGACTTTC. Protein product: CASGLSGANVLTF. The chain has TRBV16 and TRBJ2-6; the D gene is possibly TRBD2 (5 bases). V gave up 8 bases and J gave up 0 bases, with 5 bases separating them. This CDR3 is built from 13 residues. Germline V gives CDR1 KGHSY, CDR2 FQNENV.